Shown below are 18 T cell receptor beta chains from a single sample sequenced in a study of glioma-infiltrating T cells. Amplification of TCR alpha and beta CDR3 regions from RNA used iRepertoire nested multiplex PCR. TCRdb called the multiplex PCR reads again in MiXCR, with one record for every CDR3 protein. Of about 44,000 distinct CDR3 sequences listed, more than 20% are singletons. What was sequenced was glioma tissue, nonneoplastic brain tissue, or PBMCs (not recorded which). Source of these receptors: a human donor with low-grade glioma or glioblastoma, undergoing nonglioma brain surgery, or in good health (not recorded which).

The table lists this clonotype with many counts. This chain connects TRBV6-1 to TRBJ2-1; TRBD1 aligns across 7 bases. The CDR3 contains 13 residues. Germline assignment: CDR1 MNHNS and CDR2 SASEGT. With 6 bases clipped from V and 5 bases from J, the junction kept 4 bases outside the gene matches. CDR3 nucleotides: TGTGCCAGCAGGGGGACAGTAGACAATGAGCAGTTCTTC. It encodes CASRGTVDNEQFF.

As regards this clonotype: A read error may account for a junction end that differs from germline. This chain uses TRBV6-5 with TRBJ1-1, with D unresolved. The CDR3 is 13 residues long. Germline assignment: CDR1 MNHEY and CDR2 SVGAGI. The CDR3 DNA follows: TGCGCCAGCAGTACCCCCAGAGCGAGTAAAGCTCTCTTT. Amino acid sequence: CASSTPRASKALF.

This clonotype showed up many times. This chain links TRBV6-1 with TRBJ2-7; TRBD1 matches at 8 bases. The length of the CDR3 is 13 residues. Germline V gives CDR1 MNHNS, CDR2 SASEGT. The junction had 3 bases not matched to a gene; V was cut back by 6 bases and J by 2 bases. In nucleotides, the CDR3 is TGTGCCAGCAGCCGGGACAGGCCCTACGAGCAGTACTTC. Translating it yields CASSRDRPYEQYF.

The genes are TRBV27 and TRBJ1-1; D is undetermined. Trimming took off 7 bases at V and 5 bases at J, with 8 bases between the two ends. The V gene's germline CDR1 is MNHEY and CDR2 SMNVEV (reference sequence). This CDR3 has 11 amino acids. CDR3 sequence reads: CASINPTEAFF. The DNA of the CDR3 is TGTGCCAGCATTAACCCGACTGAAGCTTTCTTT.

This clonotype was seen just once. With a much larger clone just one base away, this may be a read error. The V and J genes are TRBV3-1 and TRBJ2-1; D remains unclear. The CDR3 covers 12 residues. Germline CDR1 and CDR2: LGHDT and YNNKEL (reference sequence). As DNA, the CDR3 is TGTGCCACCAGCCAAGGTATTGACCAGCAGTTCTTC. Protein: CATSQGIDQQFF.

Ten or more counts support this clonotype. The chain employs TRBV20-1 and TRBJ2-1; 7 bases match TRBD2. The junction had 12 bases not matched to a gene; V was cut back by 0 bases and J by 7 bases. The CDR3 covers 16 residues. Germline values: CDR1 DFQATT, CDR2 SNEGSKA (reference sequence). CDR3 nucleotides: TGCAGTGCTAGAGATGCCCAGCGGGGAGCTTGGAATGAGCAGTTCTTC. Protein: CSARDAQRGAWNEQFF.

This clonotype has a count of ten or more. The rearrangement links TRBV20-1 to TRBJ1-2; TRBD1 agrees at 9 bases. After removal of 2 bases from V and 7 bases from J, the junction contained 14 bases not matched to a gene. The CDR3 extends over 16 amino acids. CDR1 DFQATT and CDR2 SNEGSKA come from the germline V gene (reference sequence). The CDR3 region is CSARRDVGQGGGGYTF. The CDR3 DNA is TGCAGTGCTAGACGGGATGTGGGACAGGGAGGCGGTGGCTACACCTTC.

In its sample, this clonotype was seen many times. This chain links TRBV18 with TRBJ2-5; 11 bases are a match to TRBD1. CDR1 is KGHSH, CDR2 LQKENI, per germline. CDR3 length: 19 amino acids. The trim removed 3 bases at V and 2 bases at J, leaving 14 bases unmatched. The CDR3: CASSPMTGQGEFWQETQYF. The DNA of the CDR3 is TGTGCCAGCTCACCTATGACGGGACAGGGGGAGTTTTGGCAAGAGACCCAGTACTTC.

There are a few counts of this clonotype. The chain carries TRBV2 and TRBJ2-7, with 8 bases that match TRBD1. This CDR3 is built from 15 residues. V trimming: 2 bases; J trimming: 2 bases; junction bases outside the gene matches: 5. CDR1 is SNHLY, CDR2 FYNNEI, per germline. The CDR3 DNA reads as TGTGCCAGCAGTGAATTGTCAGGGGGCCCCTACGAGCAGTACTTC. Translated: CASSELSGGPYEQYF. The full variable domain, its missing parts supplied by reference TRBV2 and TRBJ2-7, is EPEVTQTPSHQVTQMGQEVILRCVPISNHLYFYWYRQILGQKVEFLVSFYNNEISEKSEIFDDQFSVERPDGSNFTLKIRSTKLEDSAMYFCASSELSGGPYEQYFGPGTRLTVT.

This clonotype appeared many times. The chain links TRBV7-9 to TRBJ1-2; 9 nucleotides align to TRBD1. Germline trimming cut 5 bases from V and 3 bases from J; bases unmatched to any gene: 22. The CDR3 length is 20 residues. Germline CDR1 is SEHNR and CDR2 is FQNEAQ (reference sequence). The CDR3 DNA is TGTGCCAGCAGCCATATAGGGGGGGACAGGGCGCAAACTGGATACTATGGCTACACCTTC. Amino acid sequence: CASSHIGGDRAQTGYYGYTF.

The chain combines TRBV4-2 with TRBJ2-2; 10 bases are shared with TRBD2. In germline, CDR1 is LGHNA, CDR2 YNFKEQ. There are 17 residues in the CDR3. V shed 0 bases and J 3 bases; nucleotides not matched to a gene: 4. CDR3 amino acids: CASSQDWLAGDTGELFF. The CDR3 nucleotides are TGTGCCAGCAGCCAAGATTGGCTAGCGGGAGACACCGGGGAGCTGTTTTTT.

This clonotype was detected ten times or more. The chain employs TRBV5-6 and TRBJ1-5, with D unresolved. Trimming cost V 5 bases and J 3 bases, with 15 bases left between them. The CDR3 spans 15 residues. CDR1 SGHDT and CDR2 YYEEEE come from the germline V gene. The CDR3 spells CASSNLGSLNQPQHF. In DNA form, the CDR3 reads TGTGCCAGCAGTAATTTGGGCAGCCTCAATCAGCCCCAGCATTTT.

This clonotype was observed at least ten times. This CDR3 is missing its conserved last phenylalanine or tryptophan, likely due to a read error. The V and J genes are TRBV28 and TRBJ1-1; D is undetermined. Germline V gene sequence: CDR1 MDHEN, CDR2 SYDVKM. This CDR3 is built from 12 residues. The V end lost 7 bases, the J end lost 5 bases, and 11 bases lay between the germline ends. Written as DNA, the CDR3 is TGTGCCAGCAAGCCGATCAGAACTGAAGCTTTCCTT. This sequence encodes CASKPIRTEAFL.

Many counts were recorded for this clonotype. The V and J genes are TRBV20-1 and TRBJ1-1, with D hard to call. Trimming stripped 3 bases from V and 3 bases from J, with 8 bases between. This CDR3 spans 12 amino acids. Germline V CDR1 and CDR2: DFQATT, SNEGSKA (reference sequence). Here the CDR3 reads CSAREGYTEAFF. CDR3 nucleotides: TGCAGTGCTAGGGAAGGGTACACTGAAGCTTTCTTT.

The sample holds a few counts of this clonotype. CDR3 protein: CSVDGGAYGYTF. The CDR3 DNA sequence: TGCAGCGTTGACGGGGGCGCCTATGGCTACACCTTC. V and J are TRBV29-1 and TRBJ1-2, with D perhaps TRBD1 (6 bases). CDR1 and CDR2 from the germline V gene are SQVTM and ANQGSEA. Trimming removed 3 bases from V and 4 bases from J, with 9 bases in between. This CDR3 has 12 residues.

In regard to this clonotype: Relative to the germline gene, one junction end is altered; a read error may explain this. The CDR3 DNA sequence: TGTGCCGGCAGTTACGAAGGGGAAACTCTCACTGAAGCTTTCTTT. Translated: CAGSYEGETLTEAFF. V gene TRBV6-5 combines with J gene TRBJ1-1; D is possibly TRBD1 (5 bases). The CDR3 contains 15 residues. The germline V gene has CDR1 MNHEY and CDR2 SVGAGI.

This clonotype appeared a single time. A much larger clone lies one base from this, so it may be a read error. V and J are TRBV7-2 and TRBJ2-3; the match to TRBD2 covers 7 bases. The V gene's germline CDR1 is SGHTA and CDR2 FQGNSA. The trim removed 5 bases at V and 3 bases at J, leaving 11 bases unmatched. The CDR3 covers 16 residues. CDR3 DNA: TGTGCCAGCAGCCCGGGACTATCCGTGAGGACAGATACGCAGTATTTT. Translated: CASSPGLSVRTDTQYF. Using reference TRBV7-2 and TRBJ2-3 for the parts outside the CDR3, the full variable domain is GAGVSQSPSNKVTEKGKDVELRCDPISGHTALYWYRQSLGQGLEFLIYFQGNSAPDKSGLPSDRFSAERTGGSVSTLTIQRTQQEDSAVYLCASSPGLSVRTDTQYFGPGTRLTVL.

Only a few counts were recorded for this clonotype. CDR3 in DNA: TGTGCCAGTACCGCTTCAGGGACTTACCCCGGCACCGGGGAGCTGTTTTTT. Encoded protein: CASTASGTYPGTGELFF. The chain recombines TRBV19 with TRBJ2-2, with D possibly TRBD2 on 6 matching bases. V dropped 7 bases and J dropped 4 bases, with 22 bases sitting between them. The CDR3 runs 17 residues. Germline loops: CDR1 LNHDA, CDR2 SQIVND (reference sequence).